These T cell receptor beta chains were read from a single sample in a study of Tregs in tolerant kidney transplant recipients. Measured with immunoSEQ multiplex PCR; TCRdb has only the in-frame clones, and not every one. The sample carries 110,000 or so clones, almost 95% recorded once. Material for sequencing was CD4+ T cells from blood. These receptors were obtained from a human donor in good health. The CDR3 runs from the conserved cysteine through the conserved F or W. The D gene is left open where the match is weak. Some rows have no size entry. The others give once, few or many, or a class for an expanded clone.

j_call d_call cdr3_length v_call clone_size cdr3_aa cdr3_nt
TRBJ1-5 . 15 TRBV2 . CASSEEAVRNQPQHF TGTGCCAGCAGTGAAGAGGCAGTCCGCAATCAGCCCCAGCATTTT
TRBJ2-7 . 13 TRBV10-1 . CASSPIPSYEQYF TGCGCCAGCAGTCCGATTCCTTCCTACGAGCAGTACTTC
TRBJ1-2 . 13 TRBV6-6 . CASRGVANYGYTF TGTGCCAGCAGGGGGGTTGCTAACTATGGCTACACCTTC
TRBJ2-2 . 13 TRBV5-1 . CASSSRDTGELFF TGCGCCAGCAGCTCAAGGGACACCGGGGAGCTGTTTTTT
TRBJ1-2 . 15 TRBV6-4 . CASTKVDDPGYGYTF TGTGCCAGCACCAAAGTTGATGACCCAGGCTATGGCTACACCTTC
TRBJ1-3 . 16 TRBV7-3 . CASSAAPVGSGNTIYF TGTGCCAGCAGCGCAGCCCCGGTGGGTTCTGGAAACACCATATATTTT
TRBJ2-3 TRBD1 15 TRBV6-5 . CASSRQGISTDTQYF TGTGCCAGCAGCCGACAGGGGATAAGCACAGATACGCAGTATTTT
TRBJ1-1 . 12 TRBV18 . CASSRENTEAFF TGTGCCAGCTCGCGAGAGAACACTGAAGCTTTCTTT
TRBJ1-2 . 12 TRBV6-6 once CASTQHGYGYTF TGTGCCAGCACCCAACATGGGTATGGCTACACCTTC
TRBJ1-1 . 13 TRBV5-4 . CASSLDRVVGAFF TGTGCCAGCAGCTTGGATAGGGTTGTGGGGGCTTTCTTT
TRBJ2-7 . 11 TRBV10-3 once CAISEKGEQYF TGTGCCATCAGTGAGAAGGGCGAGCAGTACTTC
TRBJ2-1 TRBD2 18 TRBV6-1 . CASSEELGLAGAYNEQFF TGTGCCAGCAGTGAAGAGTTAGGACTAGCGGGGGCCTACAATGAGCAGTTCTTC
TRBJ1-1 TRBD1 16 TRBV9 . CASSPRTGSMNTEAFF TGTGCCAGCAGCCCCAGGACAGGGTCAATGAACACTGAAGCTTTCTTT
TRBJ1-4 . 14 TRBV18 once CASSPVVSEEKLFF TGTGCCAGCTCACCAGTCGTCTCAGAGGAAAAACTGTTTTTT
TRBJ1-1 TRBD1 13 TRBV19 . CASSDRGNTEAFF TGTGCCAGTAGCGACAGGGGGAACACTGAAGCTTTCTTT
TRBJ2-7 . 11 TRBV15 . CATTRQYEQYF TGTGCCACGACTAGACAGTACGAGCAGTACTTC
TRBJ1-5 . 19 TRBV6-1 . CASSEKGPGEFRSNQPQHF TGTGCCAGCAGTGAAAAAGGCCCAGGGGAGTTTAGGAGCAATCAGCCCCAGCATTTT
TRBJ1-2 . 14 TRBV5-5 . CASSLGPGNYGYTF TGTGCCAGCAGCTTGGGTCCAGGGAACTATGGCTACACCTTC
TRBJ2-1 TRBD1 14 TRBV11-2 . CASSRQGSYNEQFF TGTGCCAGCAGCCGACAGGGGTCCTACAATGAGCAGTTCTTC
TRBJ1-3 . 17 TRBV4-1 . CASSSRVGGGTGNTIYF TGCGCCAGCAGCTCTCGTGTTGGAGGGGGTACTGGAAACACCATATATTTT
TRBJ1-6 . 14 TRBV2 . CASRAWDGNSPLHF TGTGCCAGCAGGGCTTGGGACGGAAATTCACCCCTCCACTTT
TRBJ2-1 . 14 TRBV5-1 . CASSLGSYYNEQFF TGCGCCAGCAGCTTGGGATCTTACTACAATGAGCAGTTCTTC
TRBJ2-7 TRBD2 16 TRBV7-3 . CASSIEKRGAPYEQYF TGTGCCAGCAGCATAGAAAAGCGGGGGGCCCCCTACGAGCAGTACTTC
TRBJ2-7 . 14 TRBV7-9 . CASSLHGSDFGQYF TGTGCCAGCAGCTTACACGGGAGCGATTTTGGGCAGTACTTC
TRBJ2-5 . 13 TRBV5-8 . CASSLVGGETQYF TGTGCCAGCAGCTTGGTTGGGGGAGAGACCCAGTACTTC
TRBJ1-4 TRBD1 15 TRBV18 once CASSSSDRPNEKLFF TGTGCCAGCTCGTCCTCGGACAGGCCTAATGAAAAACTGTTTTTT
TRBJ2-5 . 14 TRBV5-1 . CASSSDSGVETQYF TGCGCCAGCAGCTCAGACTCAGGGGTAGAGACCCAGTACTTC
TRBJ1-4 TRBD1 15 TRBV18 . CASSPQGQGPKKLFF TGTGCCAGCTCACCACAAGGACAGGGACCCAAAAAACTGTTTTTT
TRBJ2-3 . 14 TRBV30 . CAWNRASRTDTQYF TGTGCCTGGAATCGCGCGTCCCGCACAGATACGCAGTATTTT
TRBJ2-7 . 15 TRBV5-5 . CASSTPPGARGEQYF TGTGCCAGCAGCACCCCCCCGGGGGCGCGAGGAGAGCAGTACTTC
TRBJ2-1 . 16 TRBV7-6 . CASSSGGGRSYNEQFF TGTGCCAGCAGCTCGGGTGGTGGCAGGTCATACAATGAGCAGTTCTTC
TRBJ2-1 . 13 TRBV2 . CASSEERNNEQFF TGTGCCAGCAGTGAGGAGCGGAACAATGAGCAGTTCTTC
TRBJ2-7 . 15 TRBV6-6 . CASSYMGDAYYEQYF TGTGCCAGCAGTTATATGGGTGACGCCTACTACGAGCAGTACTTC
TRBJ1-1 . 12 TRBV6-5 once CASSEERYEAFF TGTGCCAGCAGTGAAGAGCGGTATGAAGCTTTCTTT
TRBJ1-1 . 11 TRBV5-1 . CATKDNTEAFF TGCGCCACCAAGGACAACACTGAAGCTTTCTTT
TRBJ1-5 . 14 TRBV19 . CASSKKVSNQPQHF TGTGCCAGTAGTAAGAAGGTTAGCAATCAGCCCCAGCATTTT
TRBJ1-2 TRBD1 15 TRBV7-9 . CASSPSPTGGNGYTF TGTGCCAGCAGCCCCAGCCCCACAGGGGGTAATGGCTACACCTTC
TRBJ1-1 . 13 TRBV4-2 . CASSREMNTEAFF TGTGCCAGCAGCCGAGAAATGAACACTGAAGCTTTCTTT
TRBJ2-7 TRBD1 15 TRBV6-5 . CASSFRQGETYEQYF TGTGCCAGCAGTTTCAGACAGGGGGAAACCTACGAGCAGTACTTC
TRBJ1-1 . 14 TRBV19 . CASRNREPGTEAFF TGTGCCAGTAGAAACAGGGAGCCCGGTACTGAAGCTTTCTTT
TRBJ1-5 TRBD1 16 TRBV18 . CASSPLSTGGNQPQHF TGTGCCAGCTCACCACTATCCACAGGGGGAAACCAGCCCCAGCATTTT
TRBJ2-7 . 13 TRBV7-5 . CASSLSPGDEQYF TGTGCCAGCAGCCTTTCGCCGGGCGACGAGCAGTACTTC
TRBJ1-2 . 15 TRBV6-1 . CASSSTGPPNYGYTF TGTGCCAGCAGTAGTACAGGACCACCGAACTATGGCTACACCTTC
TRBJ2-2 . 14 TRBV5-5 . CASSPDPNYGELFF TGTGCCAGCAGCCCGGACCCAAACTACGGGGAGCTGTTTTTT
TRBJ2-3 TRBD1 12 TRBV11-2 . CATGQDTDTQYF TGTGCCACGGGACAGGACACAGATACGCAGTATTTT
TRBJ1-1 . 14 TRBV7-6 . CASRPLGGNTEAFF TGTGCCAGCAGGCCCTTAGGGGGGAACACTGAAGCTTTCTTT
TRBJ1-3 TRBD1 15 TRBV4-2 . CASSPQGGAGNTIYF TGTGCCAGCAGCCCACAGGGGGGCGCTGGAAACACCATATATTTT